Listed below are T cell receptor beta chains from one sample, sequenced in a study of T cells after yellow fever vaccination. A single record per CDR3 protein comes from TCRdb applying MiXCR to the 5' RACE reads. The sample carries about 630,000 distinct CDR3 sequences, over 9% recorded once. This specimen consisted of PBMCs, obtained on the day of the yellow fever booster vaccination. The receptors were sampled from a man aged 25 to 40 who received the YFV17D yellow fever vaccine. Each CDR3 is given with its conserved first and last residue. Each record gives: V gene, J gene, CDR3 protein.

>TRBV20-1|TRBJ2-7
CSVPAGQSYEQYF
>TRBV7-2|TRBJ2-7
CASIHDTAGGEQYF
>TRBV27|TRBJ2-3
CASSPQGLAGDTQYF
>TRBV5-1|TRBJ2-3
CASSPSGTGYTDTQYF
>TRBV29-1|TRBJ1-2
CSVRQGPYGYTF
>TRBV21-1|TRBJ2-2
CASSKALAGGDGPFF
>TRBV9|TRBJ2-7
CASSVARSGKNDEQYF
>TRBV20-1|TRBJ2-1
CSASSSGLWDEQFF
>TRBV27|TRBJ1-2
CASSLIGQDYGYTF
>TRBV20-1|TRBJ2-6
CSAWSSGANVLTF
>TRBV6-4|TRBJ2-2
CASIALTSGPSFSNTGELFF
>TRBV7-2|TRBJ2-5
CASSLLAGQTQYF
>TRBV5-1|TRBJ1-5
CASSFTPGQWNQPQHF
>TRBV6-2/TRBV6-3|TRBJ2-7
CASTNMVEQYF
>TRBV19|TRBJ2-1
CASSMGPAQFF
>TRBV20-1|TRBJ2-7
CSVLTGVRNYEQYF
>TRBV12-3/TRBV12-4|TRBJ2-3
CASSRGDRAQYF
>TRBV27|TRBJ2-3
CASSLLAQDSQYF
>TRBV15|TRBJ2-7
CATSRDGGGYYEQYF
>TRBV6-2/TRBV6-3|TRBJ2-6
CASSKDRGTGANVLTF
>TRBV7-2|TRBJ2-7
CASSPTGWYEQYF
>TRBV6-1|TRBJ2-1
CASTLFSYNEQFF
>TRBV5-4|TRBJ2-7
CASSRDLTDYEQYF
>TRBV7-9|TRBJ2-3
CASSLSSGSSADTQYF
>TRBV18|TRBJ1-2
CASSPREEYGYTF
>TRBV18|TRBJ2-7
CASYPGQGSEQYF
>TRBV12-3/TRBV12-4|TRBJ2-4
CASSSGERGNIQYF
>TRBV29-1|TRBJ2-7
CSVRERTGLYEQYF
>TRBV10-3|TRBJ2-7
CAIKGTGAGYEQYF
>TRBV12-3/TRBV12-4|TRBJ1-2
CASSLYGYTF
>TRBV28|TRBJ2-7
CASLTMRRGYEQYF
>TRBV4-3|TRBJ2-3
CASSQDSGTGGIGQYF
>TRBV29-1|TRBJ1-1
CSVEGGGGEAFF
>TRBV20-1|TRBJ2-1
CSAPRRLAGALNEQFF
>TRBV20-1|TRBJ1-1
CSARTGGSTEAFF
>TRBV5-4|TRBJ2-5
CATPKGLTLETQYF
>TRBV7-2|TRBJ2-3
CASAGGVAGPDTQYF
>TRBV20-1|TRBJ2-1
CSASQTTDNEQFF
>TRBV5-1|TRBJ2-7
CASRSDSTHEQYF
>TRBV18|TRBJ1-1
CASSPEGRGMNTEAFF
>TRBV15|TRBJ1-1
CATSREPGWRGTEAFF
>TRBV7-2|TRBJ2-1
CASSLAFSLEPYNEQFF
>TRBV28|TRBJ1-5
CASSLSQGAQPQHF
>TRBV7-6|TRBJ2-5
CASSYYHSGSATGETQYF
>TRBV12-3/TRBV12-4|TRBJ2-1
CASTRSGPFNEQFF
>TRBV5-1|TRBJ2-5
CASNGRNQETQYF
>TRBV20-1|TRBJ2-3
CSASIEREYRDTQYF
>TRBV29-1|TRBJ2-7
CSARHGQGSPYEQYF
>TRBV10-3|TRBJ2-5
CAISGTSETQYF
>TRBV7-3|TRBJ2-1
CASSLVQGQINYNEQFF
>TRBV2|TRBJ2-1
CASSGLRVAVDNEQFF
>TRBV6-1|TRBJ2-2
CASRDAPLAGELFF
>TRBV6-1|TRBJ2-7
CASSDASSYEQYF